This TCR beta chain emerged from a study of blood T cell repertoires in COVID-19. The CDR3 has 13 amino acids. In germline, CDR1 is SGHAT, CDR2 FQNNGV. V was pared by 7 bases and J by 1 base, with 3 bases of the junction left unmatched. Data came from immunoSEQ multiplex PCR; TCRdb stores just in-frame clones and leaves some out. The sample holds approximately 52,000 clones, 84% seen once. The chain links TRBV11-2 to TRBJ2-7; 8 bases line up with TRBD1. Sequenced: peripheral blood. The receptor was derived from a woman aged 80 or older with acute or convalescent COVID-19. As DNA, the CDR3 is TGTGCCAGCAACGGACAGGGATCCTACGAGCAGTACTTC. Amino acid sequence: CASNGQGSYEQYF.